The present entry profiles one TCR beta chain with its context. This CDR3 is built from 16 residues. From germline, CDR1 is SEHNR and CDR2 FQNEAQ (reference sequence). Trimming removed 5 bases at V and 2 bases at J, with 18 bases between. The sample belongs to a study of blood T cell repertoires in COVID-19. Study overall: Specimens from acute and convalescent COVID-19 originated in the United States, Italy and Spain. In each case, the material was cDNA or gDNA derived from T cells, B-cell-depleted T cells, or PBMCs.

Authors' data handling: Reference gene primers were amplified, and this amplification served to estimate nucleated cell counts. This table comes from immunoSEQ multiplex PCR, and its TCRdb copy is limited to in-frame clones, with some not included. That table gives V, J and clone size, and the DNA gave D and trimming. The table includes 160,000 or so clones, around 91% detected once. Input material: peripheral blood. This chain joins TRBV7-9 and TRBJ1-2; tentative D call: TRBD1 (6 bases). The TCR comes from a middle-aged woman with acute or convalescent COVID-19. DNA for the CDR3: TGTGCCAGCAGCCCAGTAGTTGGGGGCAAAAACTATGGCTACACCTTC. Its translation: CASSPVVGGKNYGYTF.